Shown below are 30 T cell receptor beta chains from a single sample sequenced in a study of T cell responses to AZD1222 COVID-19 vaccine. Data came from immunoSEQ multiplex PCR; TCRdb stores just in-frame clones and leaves some out. The table lists under 100,000 clones, 90% of them singletons. Sequences were derived from peripheral blood, sampled on day 0 of AZD1222 vaccination. The receptors originated from an adult in good health.

J is TRBJ2-2 and V is TRBV6-5; D tentatively fits TRBD1 or TRBD2 (5 bases each). V shed 7 bases and J shed 7 bases, with 16 bases lying between them. The CDR3 is 14 residues long. Germline assignment: CDR1 MNHEY and CDR2 SVGAGI. CDR3 protein: CASMSRGRGGELFF. As DNA, the CDR3 is TGTGCCAGCATGTCGAGGGGTCGGGGCGGGGAGCTGTTTTTT.

The V call is TRBV3-1 (or the pseudogene TRBV3-2), the J call TRBJ2-5; 7 positions match TRBD2. Unmatched junction bases numbered 15, after V lost 4 bases and J lost 7 bases. This CDR3 is built from 16 residues. Germline loops: CDR1 LGHDT, CDR2 YNNKEL (reference sequence). The CDR3 nucleotides are TGTGCCAGCAGCCTTGGATCGCTAGCGGTGGCGGGGACCCAGTACTTC. Its translation is CASSLGSLAVAGTQYF.

This chain joins TRBV19 and TRBJ1-2; D unclear. This CDR3 region has 11 residues. V lost 3 bases and J lost 10, with 9 bases in between. Germline lookup yields CDR1 LNHDA and CDR2 SQIVND (reference sequence). The CDR3 loop is CASSMERDYTF. The CDR3 DNA reads TGTGCCAGTAGTATGGAGAGGGACTACACCTTC.

V usage is TRBV5-1 and J usage is TRBJ1-1; the match to TRBD1 covers 8 bases. The junction had 3 bases not matched to a gene; V was cut back by 3 bases and J by 5 bases. The CDR3 has 13 amino acids. The germline CDR1 and CDR2 sequences are SGHRS and YFSETQ. DNA of the CDR3: TGCGCCAGCAGCTCGACAGGGGATACTGAAGCTTTCTTT. Translated: CASSSTGDTEAFF. Full variable domain (missing parts from reference TRBV5-1 and TRBJ1-1): KAGVTQTPRYLIKTRGQQVTLSCSPISGHRSVSWYQQTPGQGLQFLFEYFSETQRNKGNFPGRFSGRQFSNSRSEMNVSTLELGDSALYLCASSSTGDTEAFFGQGTRLTVV.

As DNA, the CDR3 is TGTGCCAGCAGCTCAAGCGGGATACAGGGGGAGCAGTACTTC. Its translation is CASSSSGIQGEQYF. The gene calls are TRBV7-9 and TRBJ2-7; D may match TRBD1 or TRBD2 (7 bases each). Germline assignment: CDR1 SEHNR and CDR2 FQNEAQ (reference sequence). The CDR3 runs 14 residues. V was trimmed by 4 bases and J by 7 bases, leaving 17 bases between them.

The rearrangement uses TRBV29-1 and TRBJ1-2; 9 bases fit TRBD1. Germline values: CDR1 SQVTM, CDR2 ANQGSEA. This CDR3 spans 15 amino acids. V gave up 6 bases and J gave up 8 bases; unmatched junction bases: 16. CDR3 sequence: CSVRGGQGLAEGYTF. The CDR3 nucleotides are TGCAGCGTGCGGGGGGGACAGGGCCTGGCAGAAGGCTACACCTTC.

The chain employs TRBV3-1 (or the pseudogene TRBV3-2) and TRBJ1-4, with a tentative D call TRBD1 (6 bases). The CDR3 runs to 14 residues. Trimming took off 5 bases at V and 3 bases at J, with 10 bases between the two ends. Germline lookup yields CDR1 LGHDT and CDR2 YNNKEL (reference sequence). CDR3: CASSSRQANEKLFF. The CDR3 DNA is TGTGCCAGCAGCTCTCGACAGGCTAATGAAAAACTGTTTTTT.

The chain couples TRBV7-2 to TRBJ2-5; the match to TRBD2 covers 13 bases. The CDR3 totals 15 residues. The V and J ends lost 0 bases and 5 bases, in that order; junction bases with no gene match: 0. Germline CDR1 is SGHTA and CDR2 is FQGNSA. The CDR3 is CASSLAGLAGETQYF. The CDR3, as DNA: TGTGCCAGCAGCTTAGCGGGACTAGCGGGGGAGACCCAGTACTTC.

This clone has a handful of counts. V usage is TRBV16 and J usage is TRBJ1-5; tentatively, D is TRBD1 (5 bases). The germline CDR1 and CDR2 sequences are KGHSY and FQNENV. V lost 0 bases to trimming and J lost 11 bases, with 17 bases between them. The CDR3 runs to 15 residues. The CDR3 loop reads CASSQSGGRASAQHF. In nucleotides, the CDR3 is TGTGCCAGCAGCCAATCTGGGGGACGGGCATCGGCCCAGCATTTT.

This chain connects TRBV5-6 to TRBJ1-1; 8 bases map to TRBD1. The CDR3 sequence is 13 residues long. From germline, CDR1 is SGHDT and CDR2 YYEEEE. Unmatched junction bases numbered 9, after V lost 4 bases and J lost 10 bases. CDR3 sequence reads: CASSPGQGLRAFF. DNA of the CDR3: TGTGCCAGCAGCCCAGGACAGGGATTACGAGCTTTCTTT. Full variable domain (remainder filled in from reference TRBV5-6 and TRBJ1-1): DAGVTQSPTHLIKTRGQQVTLRCSPKSGHDTVSWYQQALGQGPQFIFQYYEEEERQRGNFPDRFSGHQFPNYSSELNVNALLLGDSALYLCASSPGQGLRAFFGQGTRLTVV.

CDR3 amino acids: CASSQARPALGTDTQYF. The DNA for the CDR3 is TGTGCCAGCAGCCAAGCCCGTCCAGCGTTAGGGACAGATACGCAGTATTTT. J is TRBJ2-3 and V is TRBV4-2; no definite D call. The CDR3 totals 17 residues. V dropped 1 base and J dropped 3 bases, with 17 bases sitting between them. Germline-derived CDR1 and CDR2 are LGHNA and YNFKEQ.

The chain combines TRBV10-1 with TRBJ1-1; TRBD1 is a possible D gene (5 bases). This CDR3 region has 14 residues. V was shortened by 0 bases and J by 6 bases, with 11 bases between the two germline ends. In germline, CDR1 is WNHNN, CDR2 SYGVQD (reference sequence). The CDR3 DNA reads TGCGCCAGCAGTGAGTCCGGAGGGGAAGCTGAAGCTTTCTTT. It encodes CASSESGGEAEAFF.

The chain uses TRBV6-5 and TRBJ2-7; possibly TRBD2 for D (6 bases). CDR1 is MNHEY and CDR2 is SVGAGI in the germline V gene. The length of the CDR3 is 14 residues. Trimming stripped 5 bases from V and 3 bases from J, with 14 bases between. The CDR3 reads CASSPRGLVYEQYF. The CDR3 nucleotides read TGTGCCAGCAGTCCCCGGGGGTTGGTCTACGAGCAGTACTTC.

The V and J genes are TRBV19 and TRBJ1-5; D unclear. V lost 0 bases and J lost 4, with 13 bases in between. CDR1 and CDR2 (germline): LNHDA, SQIVND (reference sequence). This CDR3 spans 16 amino acids. The chain's CDR3 is CASSIDAFSANQPQHF. The CDR3 DNA sequence: TGTGCCAGTAGTATAGACGCGTTCTCCGCGAATCAGCCCCAGCATTTT.

CDR3 nucleotide sequence: TGTGCCAGCAGTTTATGGGGGGACAGTGAGGGGACTGAAGCTTTCTTT. It codes for CASSLWGDSEGTEAFF. V gene TRBV28 combines with J gene TRBJ1-1; 7 bases align to TRBD1. Germline V CDR1 and CDR2: MDHEN, SYDVKM. This CDR3 has 16 residues. Germline trimming cut 0 bases from V and 5 bases from J; bases unmatched to any gene: 9.

This chain joins TRBV12-3 or TRBV12-4 and TRBJ1-1, with a tentative D call TRBD1 (6 bases). V lost 8 bases, J lost 0 bases, and 10 bases lay in between. CDR3 size: 13 residues. CDR3: CASQGGVNTEAFF. The CDR3 region has the DNA TGTGCCAGCCAAGGGGGGGTGAACACTGAAGCTTTCTTT.

The J gene is TRBJ1-3, the V gene TRBV18; D unresolved. V gave up 4 bases and J gave up 6 bases, with 10 bases separating them. Per germline, CDR1 KGHSH and CDR2 LQKENI. The CDR3 contains 13 residues. This CDR3 reads CASSRAVLNTIYF. The CDR3 region has the DNA TGTGCCAGCTCACGCGCCGTTCTAAACACCATATATTTT.

The rearrangement uses TRBV7-8 and TRBJ2-7, with 7 bases that match TRBD1. CDR1 is SGHVS, CDR2 FQNEAQ, per germline. With 5 bases clipped from V and 3 bases from J, the junction kept 16 bases outside the gene matches. The CDR3 runs to 17 residues. The CDR3 nucleotides read TGTGCCAGCAGCCCCCTAACCCCTCGGACAGGTTACTACGAGCAGTACTTC. Translated: CASSPLTPRTGYYEQYF.

This clone was observed once. This chain connects TRBV9 to TRBJ1-6; D ambiguous. V was trimmed by 4 bases and J by 6 bases, leaving 8 bases between them. This CDR3 is 13 amino acids long. Germline-derived CDR1 and CDR2 are SGDLS and YYNGEE. The CDR3 nucleotides read TGTGCCAGCAGCACCTACTCTAATTCACCCCTCCACTTT. Residues: CASSTYSNSPLHF.

V is TRBV10-3 and J is TRBJ2-4, with 7 positions matching TRBD1. This CDR3 contains 19 residues. The germline V gene encodes CDR1 ENHRY and CDR2 SYGVKD. J gave up 0 bases and V 0 bases, and 11 bases lay outside the gene matches. CDR3 amino acids: CAISESGRGTAEAKNIQYF. CDR3 DNA sequence: TGTGCCATCAGTGAGTCCGGAAGGGGGACAGCCGAAGCCAAAAACATTCAGTACTTC.

J is TRBJ2-5 and V is TRBV19, with 7 bases identical to TRBD1. The J segment lost 7 bases and the V segment lost 3 bases, leaving 11 bases of the junction unmatched. The germline V gene has CDR1 LNHDA and CDR2 SQIVND (reference sequence). This CDR3 comprises 15 residues. The DNA for the CDR3 is TGTGCCAGTAGTATCCAAGGACAGGTCGCGATGACCCAGTACTTC. Translation gives CASSIQGQVAMTQYF.

The rearrangement joins TRBV5-1 to TRBJ2-3; a possible D gene is TRBD1 (6 bases). Trimming took off 0 bases at V and 2 bases at J, with 10 bases between the two ends. The germline gives CDR1 SGHRS, CDR2 YFSETQ. CDR3 length: 15 amino acids. The CDR3 sequence: CASSLGGLDTDTQYF. CDR3 bases: TGCGCCAGCAGCTTGGGGGGGCTCGACACAGATACGCAGTATTTT.

V usage is TRBV3-1 (or the pseudogene TRBV3-2) and J usage is TRBJ2-1; D ambiguous. The CDR3 runs 11 residues. The V end lost 1 base, the J end lost 15 bases, and 10 bases lay between the germline ends. The germline V gene encodes CDR1 LGHDT and CDR2 YNNKEL (reference sequence). CDR3 bases: TGTGCCAGCAGCCAAGGGCTAGACCTGTTCTTC. Translated, it gives CASSQGLDLFF.

The rearrangement joins TRBV27 to TRBJ1-2; 9 bases line up with TRBD1. This CDR3 is built from 14 residues. CDR1 and CDR2 from the germline V gene are MNHEY and SMNVEV (reference sequence). V dropped 4 bases and J dropped 7; count of bases not matched to a gene: 7. CDR3 loop: CASSSGTGWGGYTF. In DNA form, the CDR3 reads TGTGCCAGCAGTTCAGGGACAGGGTGGGGTGGCTACACCTTC.

CDR3 DNA sequence: TGCGCCAGCCGGACAGTCCAAGAGACCCAGTACTTC. Translation: CASRTVQETQYF. The V gene is TRBV10-2, the J gene TRBJ2-5; tentatively, D is TRBD1 (6 bases). This CDR3 is 12 amino acids long. The germline V gene has CDR1 WSHSY and CDR2 SAAADI. Trimming stripped 8 bases from V and 1 base from J, with 8 bases between.

This clone has only one observation. This chain links TRBV7-9 with TRBJ2-7, with D perhaps being TRBD1 or TRBD2 (5 bases each). Between the trimmed V and J ends, which lost 5 bases and 2 bases, there was a span of 13 bases. CDR3 length equals 14 residues. The V gene's germline CDR1 is SEHNR and CDR2 FQNEAQ (reference sequence). The CDR3 sequence: CASSPGTEAYEQYF. The CDR3 coding sequence is TGTGCCAGCAGCCCTGGGACGGAAGCCTACGAGCAGTACTTC.

The chain employs TRBV19 and TRBJ2-7, with TRBD1 matching over 10 bases. Germline CDR1 reads LNHDA; CDR2 reads SQIVND (reference sequence). V shed 6 bases, J shed 5 bases, and the junction held 4 bases outside the gene matches. This CDR3 is built from 13 residues. CDR3 in amino acids: CASRDRGTNEQYF. The CDR3 nucleotides are TGTGCCAGTAGGGACAGGGGGACCAACGAGCAGTACTTC.

This chain connects TRBV5-1 to TRBJ2-1, with 8 positions matching TRBD2. V lost 0 bases, J lost 7 bases, and 9 bases stayed unmatched. The CDR3 is made up of 16 amino acids. Germline CDR1 is SGHRS and CDR2 is YFSETQ. In DNA, the CDR3 is TGCGCCAGCAGCTTGGGTACGGGGGGGCTCAGAAATGAGCAGTTCTTC. As protein: CASSLGTGGLRNEQFF.

The rearrangement uses TRBV3-1 (or the pseudogene TRBV3-2) and TRBJ2-3, with 11 bases identical to TRBD2. The CDR3 loop spans 15 amino acids. Germline-derived CDR1 and CDR2 are LGHDT and YNNKEL (reference sequence). The V and J ends lost 5 bases and 6 bases, in that order; junction bases with no gene match: 7. The CDR3 bases are TGTGCCAGCAGCTCTTTTGGGACTAGCGGTGATACGCAGTATTTT. It is translated as CASSSFGTSGDTQYF.

A few counts support this clone. This rearrangement joins TRBV5-1 to TRBJ1-1; weak D call: TRBD1 (5 bases). The germline gives CDR1 SGHRS, CDR2 YFSETQ. The CDR3 sequence is 14 residues long. Trimming shortened V by 2 bases and J by 0 bases, and 8 bases separated the two germline ends. The CDR3 reads CASSFDSLNTEAFF. For the CDR3, the DNA is TGCGCCAGCAGCTTCGACAGCTTGAACACTGAAGCTTTCTTT.